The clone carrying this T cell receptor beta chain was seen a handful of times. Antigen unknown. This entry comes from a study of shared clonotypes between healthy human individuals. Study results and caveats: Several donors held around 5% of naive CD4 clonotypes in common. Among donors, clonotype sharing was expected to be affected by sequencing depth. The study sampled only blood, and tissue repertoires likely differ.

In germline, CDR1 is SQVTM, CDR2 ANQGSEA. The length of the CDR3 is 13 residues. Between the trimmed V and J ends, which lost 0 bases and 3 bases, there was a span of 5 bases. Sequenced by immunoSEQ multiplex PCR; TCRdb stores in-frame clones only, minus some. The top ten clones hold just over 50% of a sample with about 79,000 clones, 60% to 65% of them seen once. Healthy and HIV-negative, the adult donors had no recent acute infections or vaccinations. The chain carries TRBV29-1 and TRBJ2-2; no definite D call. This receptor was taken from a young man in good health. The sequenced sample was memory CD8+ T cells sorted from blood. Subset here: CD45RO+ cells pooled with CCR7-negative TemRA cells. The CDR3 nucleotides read TGCAGCGTTGAAGATCTATACACCGGGGAGCTGTTTTTT. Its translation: CSVEDLYTGELFF.